The clone carrying this T cell receptor beta chain was seen at least ten times. This entry is derived from a study of blood T cells in healthy people across ages. Germline V gene data show CDR1 as LNHDA and CDR2 as SQIVND (reference sequence). Trimming took 0 bases from V and 7 from J, leaving 8 bases between them. The CDR3 length is 13 residues. Peripheral blood was drawn, roughly 10 milliliters per donor. Isolated PBMCs totaled at least 6 million in each sample. A J-beta primer mix and a sample-barcoded 5' primer were used in a second PCR of about 7 to 12 cycles. One entry per CDR3 protein results from TCRdb running MiXCR on the 5' RACE reads. The sample gives about 780,000 distinct CDR3 sequences, about half of which show up once; 15% to 20% is in the top ten.

Sequenced: blood. This chain joins TRBV19 and TRBJ2-3; D gene uncertain. This clonotype was sampled from a man aged 80 or over in good health. The CDR3 region has the DNA TGTGCCAGTAGTATAGAGCCCTTAAATACGCAGTATTTT. Encoded protein: CASSIEPLNTQYF.